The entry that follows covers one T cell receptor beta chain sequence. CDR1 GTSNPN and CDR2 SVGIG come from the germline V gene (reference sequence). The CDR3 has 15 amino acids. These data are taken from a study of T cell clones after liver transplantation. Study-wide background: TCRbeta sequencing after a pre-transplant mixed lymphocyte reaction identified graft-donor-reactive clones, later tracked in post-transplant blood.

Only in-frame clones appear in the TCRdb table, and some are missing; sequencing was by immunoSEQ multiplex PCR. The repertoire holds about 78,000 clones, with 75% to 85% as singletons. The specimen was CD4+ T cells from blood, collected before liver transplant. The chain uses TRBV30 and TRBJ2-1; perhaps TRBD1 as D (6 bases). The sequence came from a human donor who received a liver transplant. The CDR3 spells CASQPRDISYNEQFF. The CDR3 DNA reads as TGTGCTTCCCAGCCCCGGGACATCTCCTACAATGAGCAGTTCTTC.